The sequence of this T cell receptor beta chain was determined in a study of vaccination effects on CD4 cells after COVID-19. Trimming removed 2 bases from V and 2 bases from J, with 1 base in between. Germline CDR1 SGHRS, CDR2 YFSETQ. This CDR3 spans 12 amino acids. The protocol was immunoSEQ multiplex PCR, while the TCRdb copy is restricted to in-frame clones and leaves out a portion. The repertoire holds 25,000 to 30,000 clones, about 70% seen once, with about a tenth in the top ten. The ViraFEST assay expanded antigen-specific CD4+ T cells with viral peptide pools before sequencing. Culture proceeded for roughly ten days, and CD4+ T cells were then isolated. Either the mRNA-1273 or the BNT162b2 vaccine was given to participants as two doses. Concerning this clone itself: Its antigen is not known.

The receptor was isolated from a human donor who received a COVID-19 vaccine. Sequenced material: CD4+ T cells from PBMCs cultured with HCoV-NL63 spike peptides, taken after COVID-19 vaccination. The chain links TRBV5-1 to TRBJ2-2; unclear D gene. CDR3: CASSLNTGELFF. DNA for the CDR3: TGCGCCAGCAGCTTAAACACCGGGGAGCTGTTTTTT.